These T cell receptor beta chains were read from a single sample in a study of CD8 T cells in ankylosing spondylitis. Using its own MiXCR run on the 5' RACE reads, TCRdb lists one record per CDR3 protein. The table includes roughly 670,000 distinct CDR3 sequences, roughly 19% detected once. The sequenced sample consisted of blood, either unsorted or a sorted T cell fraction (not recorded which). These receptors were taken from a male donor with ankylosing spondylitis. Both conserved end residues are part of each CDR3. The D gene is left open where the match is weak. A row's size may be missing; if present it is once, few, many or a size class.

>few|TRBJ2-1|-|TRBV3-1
CASSQAVAVSYNEQFF
TGTGCCAGCAGCCAGGCGGTAGCGGTCTCCTACAATGAGCAGTTCTTC
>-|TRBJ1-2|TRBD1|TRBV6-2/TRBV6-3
CASSYPGTGGLNYGYTF
TGTGCCAGCAGTTACCCCGGGACAGGGGGCCTGAACTATGGCTACACCTTC
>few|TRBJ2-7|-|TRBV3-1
CASSLPVGEQYF
TGTGCCAGCAGCCTGCCGGTGGGCGAGCAGTACTTC
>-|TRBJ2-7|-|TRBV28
CASSPPIGYEQYF
TGTGCCAGCAGCCCCCCCATAGGGTACGAGCAGTACTTC
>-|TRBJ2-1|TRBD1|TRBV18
CASSRQGSGEQFF
TGTGCCAGCTCAAGACAGGGCTCGGGTGAGCAGTTCTTC
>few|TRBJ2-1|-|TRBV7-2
CASSLGSPVRVVDEQFF
TGTGCCAGCAGCTTAGGCTCCCCGGTTCGGGTCGTCGATGAGCAGTTCTTC
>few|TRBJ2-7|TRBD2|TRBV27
CASSSIAGPPYEQYF
TGTGCCAGCAGTTCGATAGCGGGACCCCCCTACGAGCAGTACTTC
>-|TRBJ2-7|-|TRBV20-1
CSARVGSGAYEQYF
TGCAGTGCTAGAGTTGGGTCCGGGGCGTACGAGCAGTACTTC
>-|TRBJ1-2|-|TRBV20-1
CSAVAGYGYTF
TGCAGTGCCGTGGCTGGCTATGGCTACACCTTC
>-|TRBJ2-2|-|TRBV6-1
CASNSGGGGSGELFF
TGTGCCAGCAATAGCGGTGGCGGTGGGTCCGGGGAGCTGTTTTTT
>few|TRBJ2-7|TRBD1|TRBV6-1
CASSPNQNRGEQYF
TGTGCCAGCAGTCCCAACCAGAACAGGGGCGAGCAGTACTTC
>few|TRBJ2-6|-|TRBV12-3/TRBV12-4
CASSLGFREPGANVLTF
TGTGCCAGCAGTTTAGGTTTCAGGGAACCTGGGGCCAACGTCCTGACTTTC